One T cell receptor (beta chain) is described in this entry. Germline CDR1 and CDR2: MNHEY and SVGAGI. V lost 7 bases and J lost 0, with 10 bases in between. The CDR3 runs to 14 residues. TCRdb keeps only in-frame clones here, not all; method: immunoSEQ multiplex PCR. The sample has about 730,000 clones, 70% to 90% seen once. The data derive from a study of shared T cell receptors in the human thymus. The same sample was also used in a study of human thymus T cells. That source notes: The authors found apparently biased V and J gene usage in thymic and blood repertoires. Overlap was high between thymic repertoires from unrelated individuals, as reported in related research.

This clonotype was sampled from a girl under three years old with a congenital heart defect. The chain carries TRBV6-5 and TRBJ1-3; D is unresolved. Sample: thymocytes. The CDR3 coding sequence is TGTGCCAGCACCAAACAGCCCTCTGGAAACACCATATATTTT. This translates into CASTKQPSGNTIYF.